This T cell receptor beta chain was sequenced for a study of T cell changes during pregnancy in multiple sclerosis. Measured with immunoSEQ multiplex PCR; TCRdb has only the in-frame clones, and not every one. The sample includes some 24,000 clones, around nine tenths of them seen just once. The CDR3 runs 16 residues. V gave up 5 bases and J gave up 4 bases, with 20 bases separating them. Per germline, CDR1 LNHDA and CDR2 SQIVND (reference sequence). The V gene is TRBV19, the J gene TRBJ1-1; D might be TRBD1 (5 bases). The clonotype originates from a female donor in good health, enrolled as a control in a pregnancy study. The sequencing used CD4+ T cells from peripheral blood mononuclear cells, collected in the second trimester of pregnancy. The CDR3 spells CASSPAKGSPGTEAFF. For the CDR3, the DNA is TGTGCCAGTAGTCCGGCTAAGGGGTCGCCGGGCACTGAAGCTTTCTTT.